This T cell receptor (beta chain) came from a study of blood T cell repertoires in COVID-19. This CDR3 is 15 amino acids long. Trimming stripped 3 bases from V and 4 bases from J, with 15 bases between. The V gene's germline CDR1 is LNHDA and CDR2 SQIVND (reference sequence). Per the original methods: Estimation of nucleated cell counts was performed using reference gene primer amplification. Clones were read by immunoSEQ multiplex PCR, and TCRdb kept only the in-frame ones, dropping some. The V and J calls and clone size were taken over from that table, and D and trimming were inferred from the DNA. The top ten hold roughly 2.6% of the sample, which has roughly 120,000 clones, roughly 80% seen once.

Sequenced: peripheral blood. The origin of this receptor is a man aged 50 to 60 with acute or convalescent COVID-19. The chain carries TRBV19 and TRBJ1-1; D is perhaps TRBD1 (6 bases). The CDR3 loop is CASSMGTRGGTEAFF. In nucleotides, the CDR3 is TGTGCCAGTAGTATGGGGACCAGGGGCGGCACTGAAGCTTTCTTT.